The 11 T cell receptor beta chains below come from one sample, sequenced in a study of blood T cell repertoires in COVID-19. Measured with immunoSEQ multiplex PCR; TCRdb has only the in-frame clones, and not every one. The sample lists about 200,000 clones, approximately 88% occurring once. The material sequenced was peripheral blood. The receptors originated from a man between 35 and 55 years old with acute or convalescent COVID-19.

The chain employs TRBV27 and TRBJ1-2, with 7 positions matching TRBD1. This CDR3 comprises 15 residues. Germline CDR1 reads MNHEY; CDR2 reads SMNVEV (reference sequence). V lost 6 bases, J lost 8 bases, and 15 bases stayed unmatched. CDR3 coding DNA: TGTGCCAGCAGATCCCTGGGAACAGGGGTCGGGGGCTACACCTTC. Translated: CASRSLGTGVGGYTF.

The CDR3 DNA follows: TGTGCCAGCAGCCCCCATGGGACAGAAGAAGCGGGCGATACGCAGTATTTT. Translated, it gives CASSPHGTEEAGDTQYF. The genes are TRBV3-1 (or the pseudogene TRBV3-2) and TRBJ2-3; weak D call: TRBD1 (7 bases). V was pared by 4 bases and J by 6 bases, with 23 bases between. Germline CDR1 is LGHDT and CDR2 is YNNKEL (reference sequence). This CDR3 region has 17 residues.

The chain uses TRBV19 and TRBJ2-7; 8 bases line up with TRBD2. The CDR3 totals 13 residues. V lost 5 bases, J lost 7 bases, and 7 bases stayed unmatched. The germline CDR1 and CDR2 sequences are LNHDA and SQIVND (reference sequence). CDR3: CASSLGRAGEQYF. The DNA of the CDR3 is TGTGCCAGTAGTCTCGGGAGGGCAGGGGAGCAGTACTTC. Variable domain in full (rest from reference TRBV19 and TRBJ2-7): DGGITQSPKYLFRKEGQNVTLSCEQNLNHDAMYWYRQDPGQGLRLIYYSQIVNDFQKGDIAEGYSVSREKKESFPLTVTSAQKNPTAFYLCASSLGRAGEQYFGPGTRLTVT.

This chain links TRBV2 with TRBJ2-7, with TRBD1 as a possible D gene (7 bases). The CDR3 totals 13 residues. Per germline, CDR1 SNHLY and CDR2 FYNNEI. Trimming took 7 bases from V and 2 from J, leaving 12 bases between them. DNA of the CDR3: TGTGCCAGCATCAGGGGGGAGACCTACGAGCAGTACTTC. It codes for CASIRGETYEQYF.

The chain carries TRBV5-4 and TRBJ2-1, with 9 nucleotides matching TRBD2. CDR1 and CDR2 (germline): SGHNT, YYREEE (reference sequence). The CDR3 contains 15 residues. V gave up 2 bases and J gave up 2 bases; unmatched junction bases: 2. The CDR3 bases are TGTGCCAGCAGCTTCGGCGGGAGGGCCTACAATGAGCAGTTCTTC. The encoded protein is CASSFGGRAYNEQFF.

The J gene is TRBJ2-1, the V gene TRBV19; D is perhaps TRBD1 (5 bases). Trimming took off 4 bases at V and 6 bases at J, with 13 bases between the two ends. The CDR3 has 14 residues. Germline V CDR1 and CDR2: LNHDA, SQIVND (reference sequence). The CDR3 sequence is CASSNNRNPNEQFF. CDR3 DNA sequence: TGTGCCAGTAGTAACAACAGGAACCCCAATGAGCAGTTCTTC.

The chain combines TRBV6-4 with TRBJ2-2, with 9 bases matching TRBD1. The CDR3 spans 14 residues. V lost 7 bases to trimming and J lost 4 bases; unmatched junction nucleotides: 4. Germline assignment: CDR1 MRHNA and CDR2 SNTAGT. The CDR3 protein is CASKRDRVTGELFF. CDR3 nucleotide sequence: TGTGCCAGCAAGAGGGACAGGGTCACCGGGGAGCTGTTTTTT.

This clone has only one observation. The chain couples TRBV7-2 to TRBJ2-1; D gene ambiguous. V dropped 5 bases and J dropped 8 bases, with 16 bases sitting between them. The CDR3 is made up of 14 amino acids. Germline V lookup: CDR1 SGHTA, CDR2 FQGNSA. The DNA of the CDR3 is TGTGCCAGCAGCCAATATGGCCTTAGCCATGAGCAGTTCTTC. Amino acids: CASSQYGLSHEQFF.

This chain links TRBV14 with TRBJ2-1; 7 positions agree with TRBD1. V trimming: 8 bases; J trimming: 7 bases; junction bases outside the gene matches: 11. Germline values: CDR1 SGHDN, CDR2 FVKESK. CDR3 length: 14 amino acids. This CDR3 reads CASRLKGALNEQFF. CDR3 nucleotides: TGTGCCAGCCGTCTAAAGGGGGCTTTGAATGAGCAGTTCTTC.

The V and J genes are TRBV11-2 and TRBJ2-1; D may be TRBD2 (6 bases). This CDR3 has 14 residues. Between the trimmed V and J ends, which lost 5 bases and 4 bases, there was a span of 12 bases. Looked up from germline, CDR1 is SGHAT and CDR2 is FQNNGV. The CDR3 is CASSPGVEYNEQFF. The CDR3 nucleotides are TGTGCCAGCAGCCCGGGGGTAGAGTACAATGAGCAGTTCTTC.

The rearrangement links TRBV3-1 (or the pseudogene TRBV3-2) to TRBJ1-1; D perhaps matches TRBD1 (6 bases). This CDR3 region has 13 residues. The germline V and J ends were trimmed by 3 bases and 8 bases, with 13 bases remaining between them. Germline CDR1 reads LGHDT; CDR2 reads YNNKEL (reference sequence). CDR3 sequence (DNA): TGTGCCAGCAGCCACCCTGGACAGACCGAAGCTTTCTTT. This translates into CASSHPGQTEAFF.